Here is one TCR beta chain with its context. Only in-frame clones appear in the TCRdb table, and some are missing; sequencing was by immunoSEQ multiplex PCR. The sample holds roughly 220,000 clones, about 80% seen once. The data originate from a study of blood T cell repertoires in COVID-19. Specimen: peripheral blood. The TCR comes from a woman aged 55-69 years with acute or convalescent COVID-19.

The CDR3 DNA sequence: TGTGCCAGCAGCTTGGTGCAGGGGGCTGACTATGGCTACACCTTC. Protein product: CASSLVQGADYGYTF. This chain uses TRBV5-5 with TRBJ1-2; 8 bases line up with TRBD1. The CDR3 runs 15 residues. The V and J ends lost 0 bases and 3 bases, in that order; junction bases with no gene match: 4. CDR1 is SGHKS, CDR2 YYEKEE, per germline (reference sequence).